Following are 5 T cell receptor beta chains from one sample sequenced in a study of shared clonotypes between healthy human individuals. Here immunoSEQ multiplex PCR was the method, and the copy in TCRdb shows in-frame clones only, minus some. The table records roughly 1.5 million clones, under 99% of them present only once. What was sequenced was naive CD4+ T cells sorted from blood. Described subset: CD45RA+ positively selected. The source is a man between 25 and 39 years old in good health.

The V call is TRBV5-1, the J call TRBJ2-5, with TRBD2 matching 11 bases. The trim removed 3 bases at V and 1 base at J, leaving 5 bases unmatched. The CDR3 has 16 residues. CDR1 is SGHRS and CDR2 is YFSETQ in the germline V gene. The CDR3: CASSWGLAEVQETQYF. CDR3 DNA sequence: TGCGCCAGCAGCTGGGGACTAGCGGAAGTCCAAGAGACCCAGTACTTC.

The chain employs TRBV7-9 and TRBJ2-5, with D perhaps assigned TRBD1 or TRBD2 (5 bases each). CDR1 is SEHNR and CDR2 is FQNEAQ in the germline V gene (reference sequence). The length of the CDR3 is 14 residues. V was pared by 2 bases and J by 3 bases, with 10 bases between. Written as DNA, the CDR3 is TGTGCCAGCAGCTTAAGGGGAGTCAAAGAGACCCAGTACTTC. Translated, it gives CASSLRGVKETQYF.

The J gene is TRBJ2-5, the V gene TRBV5-4; no clear D gene. Germline CDR1 reads SGHNT; CDR2 reads YYREEE (reference sequence). V lost 4 bases, J lost 1 base, and 8 bases lay in between. This CDR3 is 13 amino acids long. In DNA form, the CDR3 reads TGTGCCAGCAGCGGCGGTCCCCAAGAGACCCAGTACTTC. Translation: CASSGGPQETQYF. The whole variable domain, filled in from reference TRBV5-4 and TRBJ2-5, reads ETGVTQSPTHLIKTRGQQVTLRCSSQSGHNTVSWYQQALGQGPQFIFQYYREEENGRGNFPPRFSGLQFPNYSSELNVNALELDDSALYLCASSGGPQETQYFGPGTRLLVL.

This chain links TRBV27 with TRBJ2-1; D is perhaps TRBD2 (6 bases). The CDR3 runs 18 residues. V lost 6 bases and J 8 bases, leaving 29 bases between the germline ends. Germline assignment: CDR1 MNHEY and CDR2 SMNVEV (reference sequence). The CDR3 nucleotides read TGTGCCAGCAGCCTCTTCCTAAGTTCGACTAGTTCAGGCGATGAGCAGTTCTTC. Protein: CASSLFLSSTSSGDEQFF.

Concerning this clone itself: Within the sample, other DNA sequences also encode this same CDR3. The chain links TRBV28 to TRBJ2-2; unclear D gene. The CDR3 is 13 amino acids. V was trimmed by 6 bases and J by 7 bases, leaving 12 bases between them. Germline V gene sequence: CDR1 MDHEN, CDR2 SYDVKM. CDR3 region: CASSLLGVGELFF. The CDR3, as DNA: TGTGCCAGCAGCCTTTTAGGAGTCGGGGAGCTGTTTTTT.